The rows below give T cell receptor beta chains drawn from one sample of a study of T cells expressing NK-cell markers. TCRdb reprocessed the 5' RACE reads, keeping one entry per CDR3 protein, no DNA. The sample features roughly 450,000 distinct CDR3 sequences, with almost 1.5% in its top ten. Sequencing was performed on blood T cells: a sorted CD56 or NKG2C T cell subset, CD4+ or CD8+ T cells, or bulk PBMC T cells (not recorded which). These receptors were collected from a woman aged 50 to 65 in good health. CDR3s include the opening cysteine and the closing phenylalanine or tryptophan. The order of the fields is J gene, V gene, CDR3 protein.

TRBJ1-1 TRBV19 CASSMGRGTEAFF
TRBJ2-3 TRBV5-6 CASSLSSTDTQYF
TRBJ2-3 TRBV5-1 CASSPSRDDTQYF
TRBJ2-1 TRBV11-1 CASSLAVDEQFF
TRBJ2-1 TRBV7-9 CASAPIDRTYNEQFF
TRBJ2-2 TRBV5-1 CASSQGDFGIGELFF
TRBJ1-6 TRBV5-6 CASSLWATGSPLHF
TRBJ2-2 TRBV7-6 CASSSSGGELFF
TRBJ2-3 TRBV30 CAWGLADSTDTQYF
TRBJ1-5 TRBV10-3 CAISESTQGAGNQPQHF
TRBJ2-3 TRBV20-1 CSARDELGGTSGRPRINTQYF
TRBJ1-6 TRBV4-1 CASSSHSGKNSPLHF
TRBJ1-4 TRBV10-3 CAISVDGNEKLFF
TRBJ1-6 TRBV3-1 CASSQAPGGNSPLHF
TRBJ2-5 TRBV20-1 CSARVAGIGTETQYF
TRBJ1-1 TRBV20-1 CSAKRQETEAFF
TRBJ1-5 TRBV5-1 CASSRDGKGDPKHF
TRBJ2-1 TRBV20-1 CSARDSLLAGAQAEQFF
TRBJ2-2 TRBV3-1 CASHRANTGELFF
TRBJ2-6 TRBV5-1 CASSSTPPRLAGANVLTF
TRBJ2-5 TRBV5-8 CASSITTLDRKETQYF
TRBJ2-2 TRBV12-3/TRBV12-4 CASRQGGTGELFF
TRBJ2-7 TRBV12-3/TRBV12-4 CASRGLAGGGEQYF
TRBJ2-5 TRBV4-1 CASSRTGTEETQYF
TRBJ2-2 TRBV3-1 CASSQPPTGRRTGELFF
TRBJ2-1 TRBV15 CATSRDPGQGEDNEQFF
TRBJ2-2 TRBV5-1 CASSLDFSGELFF
TRBJ2-7 TRBV9 CASSVASGSYEQYF
TRBJ2-1 TRBV5-1 CASSSLAGALSYNEQFF
TRBJ2-7 TRBV4-1 CASSRLLAGVGEQYF
TRBJ2-1 TRBV21-1 CASSGRGSSSYNEQFF
TRBJ2-2 TRBV11-2 CASSSDPARGELFF
TRBJ2-3 TRBV12-3/TRBV12-4 CASSLPRLAGEGDTQYF
TRBJ2-3 TRBV5-6 CASTHKGVGTDTQYF
TRBJ1-6 TRBV18 CASSLPAGPYSPLHF